The T cell receptor beta chain described here comes from a study of blood T cell repertoires in COVID-19. Study in general: Sources were T cells, B-cell-depleted T cells, or PBMCs; the material itself was cDNA or gDNA.

Sequencing was performed with immunoSEQ multiplex PCR; in TCRdb, only in-frame clones are kept and a portion is missing. The data contain roughly 270,000 clones, 88% of them seen just once; the ten biggest clones take up about 9.8%. V was shortened by 9 bases and J by 2 bases, with 13 bases between the two germline ends. The CDR3 contains 13 residues. In germline, CDR1 is ENHRY, CDR2 SYGVKD. The TCR sequence derives from a man in his late teens or twenties with active or convalescent COVID-19. V usage is TRBV10-3 and J usage is TRBJ1-2, with a possible D match to TRBD1 (5 bases). The sequencing sample was made of peripheral blood. CDR3 in DNA: TGTGCCATGAAGGACACCGGGAACTATGGCTACACCTTC. Translating it yields CAMKDTGNYGYTF.